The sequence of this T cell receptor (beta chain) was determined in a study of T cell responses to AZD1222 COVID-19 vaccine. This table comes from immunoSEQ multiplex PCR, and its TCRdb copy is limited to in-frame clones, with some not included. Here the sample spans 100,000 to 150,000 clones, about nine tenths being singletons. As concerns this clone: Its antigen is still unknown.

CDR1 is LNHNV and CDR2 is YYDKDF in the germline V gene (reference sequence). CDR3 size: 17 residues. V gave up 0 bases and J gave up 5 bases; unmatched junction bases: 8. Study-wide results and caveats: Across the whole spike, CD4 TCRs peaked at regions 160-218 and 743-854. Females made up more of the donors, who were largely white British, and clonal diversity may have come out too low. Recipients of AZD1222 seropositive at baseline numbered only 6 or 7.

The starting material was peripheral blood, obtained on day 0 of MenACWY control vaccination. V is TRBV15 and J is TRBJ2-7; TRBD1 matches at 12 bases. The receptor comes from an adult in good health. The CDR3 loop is CATSRELNRDRGHEQYF. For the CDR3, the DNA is TGTGCCACCAGCAGAGAGTTAAACCGGGACAGGGGGCACGAGCAGTACTTC.